Presented here are 10 T cell receptor beta chains from one specimen sequenced in a study of cytomegalovirus exposure and HLA in healthy donors. Amplification used 60 Vbeta primers and 13 Jbeta primers. Produced via immunoSEQ multiplex PCR; TCRdb's table is partial and in-frame only. The sample contains some 150,000 clones, 70% to 80% of which appear only once. The sequenced material came from PBMCs. The receptors stem from a male donor in good health and CMV-seronegative.

The chain joins TRBV14 to TRBJ2-7; 12 nucleotides match TRBD2. The CDR3 covers 15 residues. Germline V CDR1 and CDR2: SGHDN, FVKESK. Losses at the gene ends were 1 base for V and 4 bases for J; bases not matched to a gene: 2. The chain's CDR3 is CASSQASGGAYEQYF. The CDR3 region has the DNA TGTGCCAGCAGCCAAGCTAGCGGGGGGGCGTACGAGCAGTACTTC.

The V gene is TRBV7-2, the J gene TRBJ1-1, with D perhaps TRBD1 (5 bases). V dropped 5 bases and J dropped 0 bases, with 10 bases sitting between them. The CDR3 runs to 14 residues. Germline CDR1 and CDR2: SGHTA and FQGNSA. This chain's CDR3 is CASSPTGLNTEAFF. The CDR3 DNA sequence: TGTGCCAGCAGCCCAACAGGACTGAACACTGAAGCTTTCTTT.

This chain uses TRBV7-3 with TRBJ1-1; D might be TRBD1 (5 bases). Germline-derived CDR1 and CDR2 are SGHTA and FQGTGA. V lost 7 bases, J lost 3 bases, and 15 bases lay in between. The CDR3 totals 14 residues. The CDR3 is CASKTQGADTEAFF. CDR3 nucleotide sequence: TGTGCCAGCAAAACCCAGGGCGCTGACACTGAAGCTTTCTTT.

The chain joins TRBV7-8 to TRBJ1-5, with a possible D match to TRBD1 (6 bases). The CDR3 covers 15 residues. Germline loops: CDR1 SGHVS, CDR2 FQNEAQ. V lost 5 bases and J 4 bases, leaving 15 bases between the germline ends. CDR3 sequence: CASSPHGTINQPQHF. In DNA form, the CDR3 reads TGTGCCAGCAGCCCTCACGGGACAATAAATCAGCCCCAGCATTTT.

The chain is built from TRBV5-5 and TRBJ1-2; TRBD1 agrees at 7 bases. This CDR3 region has 12 residues. V lost 3 bases and J lost 7; bases outside the gene matches: 3. CDR1 is SGHKS and CDR2 is YYEKEE in the germline V gene (reference sequence). This CDR3 is CASSWDSSGYTF. CDR3 DNA: TGTGCCAGCAGCTGGGACAGTTCTGGCTACACCTTC. Looking up the rest from reference TRBV5-5 and TRBJ1-2 gives the full variable domain: DAGVTQSPTHLIKTRGQQVTLRCSPISGHKSVSWYQQVLGQGPQFIFQYYEKEERGRGNFPDRFSARQFPNYSSELNVNALLLGDSALYLCASSWDSSGYTFGSGTRLTVV.

The chain uses TRBV7-9 and TRBJ2-1, with TRBD2 identical over 8 bases. In germline, CDR1 is SEHNR, CDR2 FQNEAQ (reference sequence). The CDR3 is made up of 15 amino acids. J lost 2 bases, V lost 2 bases, and 2 bases had no gene match. DNA for the CDR3: TGTGCCAGCAGCTTACGCGGGGGGACCTACAATGAGCAGTTCTTC. Its protein is CASSLRGGTYNEQFF.

The chain links TRBV7-2 to TRBJ2-3, with 8 bases matching TRBD2. The CDR3 length is 16 residues. The V and J ends lost 6 bases and 4 bases, in that order; junction bases with no gene match: 12. CDR1 is SGHTA and CDR2 is FQGNSA in the germline V gene. CDR3 sequence reads: CASRPPGLESPDTQYF. In DNA, the CDR3 is TGTGCCAGCAGACCACCGGGACTAGAGAGCCCAGATACGCAGTATTTT.

This chain uses TRBV9 with TRBJ2-1; D possibly corresponds to TRBD1 (5 bases). The V end was cut by 0 bases, the J end by 3 bases, with 10 bases between. Germline V CDR1 and CDR2: SGDLS, YYNGEE. There are 15 residues in the CDR3. The CDR3 coding sequence is TGTGCCAGCAGCGTAGTGCAGGGATTCTACAATGAGCAGTTCTTC. Protein product: CASSVVQGFYNEQFF.

This CDR3 is CASSPWGQGSTGANVLTF. CDR3 nucleotide sequence: TGTGCCAGTAGTCCCTGGGGACAGGGAAGTACTGGGGCCAACGTCCTGACTTTC. This sequence joins TRBV19 and TRBJ2-6; TRBD1 matches at 9 bases. The germline V gene encodes CDR1 LNHDA and CDR2 SQIVND (reference sequence). The CDR3 spans 18 residues. The ends lost 5 bases at V and 2 bases at J; junction bases unmatched: 10.

This clone was found once. This sequence joins TRBV7-8 and TRBJ2-6; TRBD2 matches 11 bases. Trimming cost V 5 bases and J 0 bases; bases outside gene matches: 3. CDR3 size: 17 residues. Germline V gene sequence: CDR1 SGHVS, CDR2 FQNEAQ. Here the CDR3 DNA reads TGTGCCAGCAGCGGACTAGCGGGCCTCTCTGGGGCCAACGTCCTGACTTTC. Amino acid sequence: CASSGLAGLSGANVLTF.